The 22 T cell receptor beta chains reported below all come from one sample, sequenced in a study of early T cells in non-severe SARS-CoV-2 infection. In TCRdb, the 5' RACE reads were re-called with MiXCR into one record per CDR3 protein. The top ten clones hold over 3% of a sample with more than 45,000 distinct CDR3 sequences, under 15% of them seen once. The specimen sequenced was whole blood. The receptors were gathered from an adult who was a healthcare worker with PCR-confirmed SARS-CoV-2 infection or an uninfected control (not recorded which).

This clonotype occurred a few times. V usage is TRBV9 and J usage is TRBJ1-1; tentative D call: TRBD1 (5 bases). This CDR3 is 12 amino acids long. CDR1 SGDLS and CDR2 YYNGEE come from the germline V gene. Trimming removed 4 bases at V and 11 bases at J, with 15 bases between. CDR3 in amino acids: CASSPGGLGAFF. CDR3 coding DNA: TGTGCCAGCAGCCCGGGGGGACTGGGCGCTTTCTTT.

The sample holds a few counts of this clonotype. The gene calls are TRBV5-6 and TRBJ2-2; 7 bases line up with TRBD1. The V and J ends lost 2 bases and 2 bases, in that order; junction bases with no gene match: 3. Germline lookup yields CDR1 SGHDT and CDR2 YYEEEE. The CDR3 length is 15 residues. CDR3 in DNA: TGTGCCAGCAGCTTCGGGACAGACAACACCGGGGAGCTGTTTTTT. Residues: CASSFGTDNTGELFF.

V gene TRBV6-5 combines with J gene TRBJ2-2, with 10 nucleotides matching TRBD2. The V and J ends lost 4 bases and 6 bases, in that order; junction bases with no gene match: 11. Germline V gene lookup returns CDR1 MNHEY and CDR2 SVGAGI. This CDR3 has 17 residues. The CDR3 reads CASSLASGSPGAGELFF. DNA for the CDR3: TGTGCCAGCAGTTTGGCTAGCGGGAGCCCCGGTGCCGGGGAGCTGTTTTTT.

The chain carries TRBV28 and TRBJ2-3; D might be TRBD2 (6 bases). Germline CDR1 is MDHEN and CDR2 is SYDVKM. V was clipped by 10 bases and J by 2 bases, with 13 bases between them. The CDR3 contains 13 residues. CDR3 sequence: CATIRGNTDTQYF. The DNA for the CDR3 is TGTGCCACGATACGGGGGAACACAGATACGCAGTATTTT.

In its sample, this clonotype was seen a few times. V is TRBV6-1 and J is TRBJ1-2; no definite D call. This CDR3 is built from 13 residues. Germline V CDR1 and CDR2: MNHNS, SASEGT. V lost 6 bases and J lost 6, with 14 bases in between. In DNA, the CDR3 is TGTGCCAGCAGAGCGCCGACGTCTGATGGCTACACCTTC. Translation gives CASRAPTSDGYTF.

The CDR3 reads CASSPDSLLWGYTF. For the CDR3, the DNA is TGTGCCAGCAGCCCGGACAGTCTGCTGTGGGGCTACACCTTC. The chain uses TRBV7-9 and TRBJ1-2; D perhaps matches TRBD1 (6 bases). Trimming left V 5 bases short and J 8 bases short, with 18 bases between. CDR1 SEHNR and CDR2 FQNEAQ come from the germline V gene (reference sequence). The CDR3 contains 14 residues. The entire variable domain, with the rest obtained from reference TRBV7-9 and TRBJ1-2, is as follows: DTGVSQNPRHKITKRGQNVTFRCDPISEHNRLYWYRQTLGQGPEFLTYFQNEAQLEKSRLLSDRFSAERPKGSFSTLEIQRTEQGDSAMYLCASSPDSLLWGYTFGSGTRLTVV.

This clonotype has at least ten counts. The chain links TRBV6-4 to TRBJ2-2, with 7 bases that match TRBD2. Germline CDR1 is MRHNA and CDR2 is SNTAGT. V lost 6 bases, J lost 7 bases, and 8 bases stayed unmatched. The CDR3 consists of 14 residues. The CDR3: CASRPTSRVGELFF. The CDR3 DNA follows: TGTGCCAGCAGGCCGACTAGCCGAGTCGGGGAGCTGTTTTTT.

The chain combines TRBV5-1 with TRBJ1-1; maybe TRBD1 (5 bases). Per germline, CDR1 SGHRS and CDR2 YFSETQ. The CDR3 sequence is 13 residues long. V was cut by 2 bases and J by 3 bases, with 8 bases left in between. The CDR3, as DNA: TGCGCCAGCAGCTTTGACAGACACACTGAAGCTTTCTTT. Protein: CASSFDRHTEAFF.

This clonotype turned up a few times. The genes are TRBV5-6 and TRBJ2-4; TRBD1 is a possible D gene (6 bases). Trimming left V 1 base short and J 5 bases short, with 10 bases between. Germline CDR1 and CDR2: SGHDT and YYEEEE. The CDR3 spans 14 residues. The CDR3 sequence is CASSLWGRENIQYF. CDR3 DNA sequence: TGTGCCAGCAGCTTGTGGGGGCGGGAAAACATTCAGTACTTC.

The sample holds many counts of this clonotype. Here the CDR3 reads CASSEGGSSYEQYF. Written as DNA, the CDR3 is TGCGCCAGCAGTGAGGGGGGTTCCTCCTACGAGCAGTACTTC. V usage is TRBV10-2 and J usage is TRBJ2-7; the D call may be TRBD1 or TRBD2 (5 bases each). V lost 2 bases and J lost 0, with 8 bases in between. The germline gives CDR1 WSHSY, CDR2 SAAADI. The CDR3 has 14 residues.

Many counts were recorded for this clonotype. The chain employs TRBV6-5 and TRBJ1-3; 8 bases are a match to TRBD1. With V trimmed by 6 bases and J by 5 bases, 6 bases remained unmatched. The CDR3 runs 14 residues. Germline loops: CDR1 MNHEY, CDR2 SVGAGI. The CDR3 is CASRSRQGRNTIYF. The CDR3 bases are TGTGCCAGCAGGTCGCGACAGGGGCGAAACACCATATATTTT.

A few counts support this clonotype. The gene calls are TRBV6-5 and TRBJ2-1; TRBD2 matches 7 bases. The J segment lost 16 bases and the V segment lost 0 bases, leaving 9 bases of the junction unmatched. Germline loops: CDR1 MNHEY, CDR2 SVGAGI. The CDR3 runs 13 residues. The CDR3 DNA follows: TGTGCCAGCAGTTACTCGAAAGCGGGAAGGGCTTTCTTC. Encoded protein: CASSYSKAGRAFF.

This clonotype was counted at least ten times. The gene calls are TRBV20-1 and TRBJ2-3; maybe TRBD1 (8 bases). V lost 6 bases, J lost 2 bases, and 15 bases lay in between. This CDR3 spans 14 amino acids. Germline assignment: CDR1 DFQATT and CDR2 SNEGSKA (reference sequence). The CDR3 DNA sequence: TGCAGTGCACAGGGGGGGGCCCACACAGATACGCAGTATTTT. Residues: CSAQGGAHTDTQYF.

This clonotype was observed a handful of times. The J gene is TRBJ2-7, the V gene TRBV30, with a weak D call TRBD2 (7 bases). The length of the CDR3 is 17 residues. Per germline, CDR1 GTSNPN and CDR2 SVGIG (reference sequence). Trimming cost V 0 bases and J 7 bases, with 25 bases left between them. CDR3 residues: CAWSVPLSVQGGREQYF. CDR3 DNA: TGTGCCTGGAGTGTACCGTTGTCTGTACAGGGAGGGAGGGAGCAGTACTTC.

This clonotype occurred many times. This chain's CDR3 is CASSIHREEITLKLFF. CDR3 bases: TGTGCCAGCAGCATCCACAGGGAAGAAATAACACTGAAGCTTTTCTTT. V is TRBV21-1 and J is TRBJ1-1; the table's D gene call, TRBD1, was not cross checked with the DNA. TRBV21-1 is shown as a pseudogene. The CDR3 is made up of 16 amino acids.

This clonotype occurred many times. This chain connects TRBV28 to TRBJ1-5; TRBD1 matches at 9 bases. CDR1 and CDR2 from the germline V gene are MDHEN and SYDVKM. The CDR3 is 17 amino acids. The V gene end was trimmed by 3 bases and the J gene end by 7 bases; junction bases not matched to a gene: 13. The CDR3: CASSFYTPGQGQQPQHF. CDR3 nucleotide sequence: TGTGCCAGCAGTTTTTATACCCCGGGACAGGGCCAACAGCCCCAGCATTTT.

This clonotype occurred a few times. The chain combines TRBV28 with TRBJ2-3; D is ambiguous. CDR1 and CDR2 (germline): MDHEN, SYDVKM. The V end was cut by 9 bases, the J end by 0 bases, with 16 bases between. The CDR3 is 15 residues long. CDR3 bases: TGTGCCAGTTATGGGCAGTCCACTAGCACAGATACGCAGTATTTT. Translation gives CASYGQSTSTDTQYF.

This clonotype has a count of ten or more. V and J are TRBV28 and TRBJ1-1, with D hard to call. Trimming left V 8 bases short and J 4 bases short, with 20 bases between. The CDR3 loop spans 15 amino acids. Per germline, CDR1 MDHEN and CDR2 SYDVKM. The DNA of the CDR3 is TGTGCCAGCCGCGGGTTGGAGGTGACAAGCACTGAAGCTTTCTTT. Translated, it gives CASRGLEVTSTEAFF. The full variable domain, completed using reference TRBV28 and TRBJ1-1, is DVKVTQSSRYLVKRTGEKVFLECVQDMDHENMFWYRQDPGLGLRLIYFSYDVKMKEKGDIPEGYSVSREKKERFSLILESASTNQTSMYLCASRGLEVTSTEAFFGQGTRLTVV.

This chain connects TRBV30 to TRBJ2-7, with 7 bases aligning to TRBD1. The CDR3 has 13 amino acids. Germline CDR1 is GTSNPN and CDR2 is SVGIG (reference sequence). V lost 3 bases to trimming and J lost 7 bases; unmatched junction nucleotides: 9. The CDR3 sequence is CAWSRDSTREQYF. CDR3 coding DNA: TGTGCCTGGAGCCGGGACAGCACTAGAGAGCAGTACTTC.

This clonotype came up many times. The rearrangement uses TRBV20-1 and TRBJ2-3, with TRBD2 matching over 9 bases. V dropped 7 bases and J dropped 4; count of bases not matched to a gene: 12. The CDR3 contains 15 residues. Per the germline V gene, CDR1 is DFQATT and CDR2 is SNEGSKA (reference sequence). CDR3 amino acids: CSGYPGGRGADTQYF. The CDR3 DNA reads as TGCAGTGGTTACCCCGGCGGGAGGGGGGCAGATACGCAGTATTTT.

This clonotype was detected a few times. The CDR3: CASNTEANEQFF. In nucleotides, the CDR3 is TGTGCCAGCAATACGGAGGCGAATGAGCAGTTCTTC. The chain joins TRBV6-1 to TRBJ2-1, with a weak D call TRBD2 (5 bases). The V gene lost 7 bases and the J gene lost 7 bases, with 11 bases spanning the gap. The CDR3 covers 12 residues. Looked up from germline, CDR1 is MNHNS and CDR2 is SASEGT.

The sample holds many counts of this clonotype. The chain couples TRBV20-1 to TRBJ1-2; 9 bases agree with TRBD1. The CDR3 totals 14 residues. Germline V CDR1 and CDR2: DFQATT, SNEGSKA (reference sequence). J gave up 4 bases and V 3 bases, and 6 bases lay outside the gene matches. The CDR3 spells CSASSDRGFYGYTF. CDR3 in DNA: TGCAGTGCTAGCTCGGACAGGGGATTCTATGGCTACACCTTC.